This TCR beta chain was captured by sequencing in a study of shared clonotypes between healthy human individuals. Study context: CD4 naive and CD4 memory each took three plates per donor, while CD8 naive took two and CD8 memory one. General study points: Naive subsets typically showed greater estimated richness than memory subsets.

Genomic DNA from each subset was divided evenly over several immunoSEQ plates. The authors' processing: There were no quality scores in the junction-only immunoSEQ sequences, so filtering differed. TCRdb's copy holds only in-frame clones and misses some; the assay was immunoSEQ multiplex PCR. D and trimming come from the DNA, and the V and J calls and clone size come from that table. The table includes around 2,000,000 clones, more than 85% detected once. The ends were cut back, 6 bases at V and 4 bases at J, with 15 bases in the middle. The germline CDR1 and CDR2 sequences are SQVTM and ANQGSEA. The CDR3 consists of 13 residues. As regards this clone: What it recognizes is unknown.

Terminally differentiated effector memory CD45RA+ cells were excluded from the naive CD8 cells, which were CD45RO-negative and positively selected for CCR7. The sequenced material came from naive CD8+ T cells from PBMCs. The rearrangement uses TRBV29-1 and TRBJ1-1; no definite D call. The source of this sequence is a young man in good health. Some clones in this sample may be carry-over from other donors' samples. The chain's CDR3 is CSVLIRSGTEAFF. DNA for the CDR3: TGCAGCGTGCTAATCCGTTCGGGCACTGAAGCTTTCTTT.